The clone carrying this T cell receptor beta chain was detected only a few times. The antigen is undetermined. The read is 3 residues too short to cover the CDR3 end, so that end is filled in from the germline J gene. This sample was included in a study of T cell clonality in common variable immunodeficiency. Whole-study findings and limits: In common variable immunodeficiency, TCR beta chains reportedly carried fewer deletions and N-nucleotide insertions.

All CVID subjects were on immunoglobulin replacement for at least one year. Donors gave about 5 to 8.5 ml heparinized peripheral whole blood. Sequencing input was equivalent genomic DNA from CVID and controls. Here immunoSEQ multiplex PCR was the method, and the copy in TCRdb shows in-frame clones only, minus some. In total the sample includes 25,000 or so clones, none of them seen once. The V segment lost 3 bases and the J segment 0 bases; nucleotides outside the gene matches: 5. This CDR3 comprises 16 residues. Germline V gives CDR1 LNHDA, CDR2 SQIVND (reference sequence). The chain couples TRBV19 to TRBJ2-3, with TRBD2 identical over 8 bases. The source of this sequence is a human donor with common variable immunodeficiency. The sequencing input was peripheral blood mononuclear cells. Incomplete CDR3 DNA: TGTGCCAGTAGTATGGGTAGCGGGGCTAGCACAGATACG. It codes for CASSMGSGASTDT. The entire CDR3 is CASSMGSGASTDTQYF.